This TCR beta chain was sequenced during a study of radiation and T cells in renal cell carcinoma (dated by TCRdb to the early 2020s). The study in broad terms: The samples were obtained from a clinical trial, where primary renal cell carcinomas were treated with 15 Gy stereotactic body radiation therapy and then removed by nephrectomy 4 weeks afterward. TCR beta sequencing covered around 50 samples in total, comprising some 26 tumors and roughly 27 peripheral blood samples. A total of 4 million to 5 million unique CDR3 nucleotide sequences, encoding 2.5 million to 3 million unique CDR3 amino acid sequences, were found across all 50 or so samples. Beyond this particular receptor, the publication reports: Dynamics of the blood repertoire were not tracked past 4 weeks after treatment. Effects of radiation dose or scheduling on the TCR repertoire could not be addressed with the single-armed trial design. Because pretreatment tumor biopsies were not available, the baseline intratumoral presence of clonotypes could not be determined. Top tumor clonotypes rose in blood from baseline to 2 weeks post-radiation, then contracted by 4 weeks, suggesting transient expansion of tumor-resident clones.

The CDR3 covers 18 residues, taking in both the cysteine and the phenylalanine. Only CDR3 DNA is held: 54 bases, read in frame from base 1. The germline V gene encodes CDR1 GTSNPN and CDR2 SVGIG (reference sequence). Between the V and J ends, shortened by 0 bases and 0 bases respectively, the junction contains 20 bases. TCR beta libraries were generated from genomic DNA with the immunoSEQ kit, following the manufacturer's recommendations. To prepare the libraries, a first multiplex PCR with proprietary primers was run, followed by a second PCR that added unique barcodes, and a bead cleanup was done after each round. A positive control reaction and a negative control reaction, both provided in the kit, were run with every batch of samples. The final libraries underwent checking on an Agilent 4200 TapeStation D1000 ScreenTape, volumetric pooling, and quantification by qPCR. An Illumina NextSeq500 fitted with a MidOutput 150-cycle cartridge performed the sequencing, running 156 Read1 cycles and 15 Index1 cycles with the kit's custom primers. The pooled library was loaded at approximately 0.98 pM with about 21% PhiX control spiked in. Under the source paper's analysis protocol: Vendor-processed data were analyzed in R, with a clonotype defined as all T cells sharing the same CDR3 nucleotide sequence. For clone abundance analyses, frequencies were normalized to the 10,000 most abundant clones in each sample. Public T cell clones, averaging fewer than five per sample, were removed before analysis. Tumor-enriched and baseline blood-enriched clonotypes were defined by at least a 32-fold difference in abundance between compartments. A beta-binomial differential abundance model was used to identify clonotypes that expanded or contracted between blood time points. Tumor-blood repertoire similarity was measured with the Baroni-Urbani and Buser coefficient, and group comparisons used two-tailed Wilcoxon tests in R. The table was pulled from immuneACCESS by TCRdb, which kept in-frame rearrangements only. Such tables lose some clones; where checked, under half of the loss comes from unresolved V genes, and the rest has no known cause. Clone size and V and J calls were adopted from that table, with D and trimming inferred from the DNA. Within this sample are about 130,000 clones, with approximately 90% of them counted one time only. The leading ten clones occupy 5.5% to 6.5% of the sample.

Read against the paper, the sample's time point label means: blood 2 weeks post-SBRT. This specimen's treatment or condition label, interpreted: 15 Gy SBRT to primary tumor, nephrectomy 4 weeks later. To follow tumor-enriched clonotypes, peripheral blood was collected serially from radiation-treated patients at baseline and again at 2 weeks and 4 weeks after SBRT. Renal cell carcinoma with clear cell pathology was present in all patients. The QIAamp DNA Blood Mini Kit (Qiagen) was used to prepare genomic DNA for TCR sequencing. The analyses included just those samples that passed every quality control check. On this clone: What antigen it recognizes has not been identified. No quality values exist for individual bases; no much larger clone is one base distant.

This specimen was blood, taken from a patient whose treatment included radiotherapy and nephrectomy. The sequence links TRBV30 to TRBJ1-1; TRBD1 is a weak D gene call, 5 bases matching. The receptor's source is a woman in her seventies with renal cell carcinoma. The DNA sequence is TGTGCCTGGAGTGTATCGACCCGGGGCGGGGGTCTGAACACTGAAGCTTTCTTT. Translated, it reads CAWSVSTRGGGLNTEAFF.